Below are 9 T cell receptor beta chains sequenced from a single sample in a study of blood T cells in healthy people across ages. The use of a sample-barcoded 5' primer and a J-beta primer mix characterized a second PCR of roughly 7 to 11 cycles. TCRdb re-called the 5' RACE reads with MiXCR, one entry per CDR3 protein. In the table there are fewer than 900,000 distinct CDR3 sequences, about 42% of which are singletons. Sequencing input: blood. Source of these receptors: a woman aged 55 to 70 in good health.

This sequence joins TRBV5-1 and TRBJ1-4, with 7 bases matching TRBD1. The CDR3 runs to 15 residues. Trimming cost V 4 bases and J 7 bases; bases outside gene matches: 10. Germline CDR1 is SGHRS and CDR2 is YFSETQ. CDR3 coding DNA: TGCGCCAGCAGCGACCGGGACAGACGTACTGAAAAACTGTTTTTT. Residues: CASSDRDRRTEKLFF.

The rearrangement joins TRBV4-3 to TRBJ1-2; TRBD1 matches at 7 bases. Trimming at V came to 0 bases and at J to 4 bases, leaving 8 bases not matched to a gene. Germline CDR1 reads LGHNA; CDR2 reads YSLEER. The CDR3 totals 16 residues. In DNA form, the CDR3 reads TGCGCCAGCAGCCAAGATCTTTCGGACAGGCTCTATGGCTACACCTTC. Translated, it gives CASSQDLSDRLYGYTF.

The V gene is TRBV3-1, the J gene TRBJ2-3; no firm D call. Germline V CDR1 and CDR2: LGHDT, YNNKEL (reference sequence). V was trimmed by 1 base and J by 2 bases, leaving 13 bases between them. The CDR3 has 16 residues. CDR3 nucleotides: TGTGCCAGCAGCCAAGGGAACCGGCCCCTCACAGATACGCAGTATTTT. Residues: CASSQGNRPLTDTQYF.

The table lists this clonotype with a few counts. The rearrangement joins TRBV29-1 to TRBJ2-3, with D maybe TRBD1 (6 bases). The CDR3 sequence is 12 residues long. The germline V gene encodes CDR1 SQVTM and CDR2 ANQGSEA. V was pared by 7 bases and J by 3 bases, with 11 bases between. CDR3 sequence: CSEQGGTDTQYF. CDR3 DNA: TGCAGCGAACAGGGTGGGACAGATACGCAGTATTTT.

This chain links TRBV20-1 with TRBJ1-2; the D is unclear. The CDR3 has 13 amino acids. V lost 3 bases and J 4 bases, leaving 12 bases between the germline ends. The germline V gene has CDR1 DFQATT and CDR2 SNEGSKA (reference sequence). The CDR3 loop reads CSASGRFSYGYTF. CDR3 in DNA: TGCAGTGCTAGTGGGCGGTTCTCCTATGGCTACACCTTC.

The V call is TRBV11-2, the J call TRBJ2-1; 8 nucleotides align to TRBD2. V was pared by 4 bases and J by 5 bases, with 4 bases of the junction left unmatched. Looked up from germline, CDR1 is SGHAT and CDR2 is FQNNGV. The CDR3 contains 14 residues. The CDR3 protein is CASSSGTRNNEQFF. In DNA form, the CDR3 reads TGTGCCAGCAGCTCCGGGACTAGAAACAATGAGCAGTTCTTC.

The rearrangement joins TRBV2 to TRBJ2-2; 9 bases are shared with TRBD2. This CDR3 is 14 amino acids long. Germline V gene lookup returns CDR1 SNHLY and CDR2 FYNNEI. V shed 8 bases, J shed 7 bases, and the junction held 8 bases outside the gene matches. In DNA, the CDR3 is TGTGCCAGCGCGGGAGGGCAAGGGTTCGGGGAGCTGTTTTTT. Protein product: CASAGGQGFGELFF.

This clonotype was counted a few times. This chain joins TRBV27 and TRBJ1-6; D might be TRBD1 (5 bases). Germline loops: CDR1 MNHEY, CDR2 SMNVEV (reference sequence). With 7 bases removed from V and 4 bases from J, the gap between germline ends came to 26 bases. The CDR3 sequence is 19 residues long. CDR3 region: CASKVGQDFMGPYNSPLHF. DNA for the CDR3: TGTGCCAGCAAAGTGGGGCAGGACTTTATGGGGCCTTATAATTCACCCCTCCACTTT.

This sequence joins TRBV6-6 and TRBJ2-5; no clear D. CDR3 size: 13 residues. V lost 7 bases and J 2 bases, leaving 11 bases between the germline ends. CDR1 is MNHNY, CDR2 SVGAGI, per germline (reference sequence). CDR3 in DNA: TGTGCCAGCAACAGTCCCCGGCAAGAGACCCAGTACTTC. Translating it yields CASNSPRQETQYF.